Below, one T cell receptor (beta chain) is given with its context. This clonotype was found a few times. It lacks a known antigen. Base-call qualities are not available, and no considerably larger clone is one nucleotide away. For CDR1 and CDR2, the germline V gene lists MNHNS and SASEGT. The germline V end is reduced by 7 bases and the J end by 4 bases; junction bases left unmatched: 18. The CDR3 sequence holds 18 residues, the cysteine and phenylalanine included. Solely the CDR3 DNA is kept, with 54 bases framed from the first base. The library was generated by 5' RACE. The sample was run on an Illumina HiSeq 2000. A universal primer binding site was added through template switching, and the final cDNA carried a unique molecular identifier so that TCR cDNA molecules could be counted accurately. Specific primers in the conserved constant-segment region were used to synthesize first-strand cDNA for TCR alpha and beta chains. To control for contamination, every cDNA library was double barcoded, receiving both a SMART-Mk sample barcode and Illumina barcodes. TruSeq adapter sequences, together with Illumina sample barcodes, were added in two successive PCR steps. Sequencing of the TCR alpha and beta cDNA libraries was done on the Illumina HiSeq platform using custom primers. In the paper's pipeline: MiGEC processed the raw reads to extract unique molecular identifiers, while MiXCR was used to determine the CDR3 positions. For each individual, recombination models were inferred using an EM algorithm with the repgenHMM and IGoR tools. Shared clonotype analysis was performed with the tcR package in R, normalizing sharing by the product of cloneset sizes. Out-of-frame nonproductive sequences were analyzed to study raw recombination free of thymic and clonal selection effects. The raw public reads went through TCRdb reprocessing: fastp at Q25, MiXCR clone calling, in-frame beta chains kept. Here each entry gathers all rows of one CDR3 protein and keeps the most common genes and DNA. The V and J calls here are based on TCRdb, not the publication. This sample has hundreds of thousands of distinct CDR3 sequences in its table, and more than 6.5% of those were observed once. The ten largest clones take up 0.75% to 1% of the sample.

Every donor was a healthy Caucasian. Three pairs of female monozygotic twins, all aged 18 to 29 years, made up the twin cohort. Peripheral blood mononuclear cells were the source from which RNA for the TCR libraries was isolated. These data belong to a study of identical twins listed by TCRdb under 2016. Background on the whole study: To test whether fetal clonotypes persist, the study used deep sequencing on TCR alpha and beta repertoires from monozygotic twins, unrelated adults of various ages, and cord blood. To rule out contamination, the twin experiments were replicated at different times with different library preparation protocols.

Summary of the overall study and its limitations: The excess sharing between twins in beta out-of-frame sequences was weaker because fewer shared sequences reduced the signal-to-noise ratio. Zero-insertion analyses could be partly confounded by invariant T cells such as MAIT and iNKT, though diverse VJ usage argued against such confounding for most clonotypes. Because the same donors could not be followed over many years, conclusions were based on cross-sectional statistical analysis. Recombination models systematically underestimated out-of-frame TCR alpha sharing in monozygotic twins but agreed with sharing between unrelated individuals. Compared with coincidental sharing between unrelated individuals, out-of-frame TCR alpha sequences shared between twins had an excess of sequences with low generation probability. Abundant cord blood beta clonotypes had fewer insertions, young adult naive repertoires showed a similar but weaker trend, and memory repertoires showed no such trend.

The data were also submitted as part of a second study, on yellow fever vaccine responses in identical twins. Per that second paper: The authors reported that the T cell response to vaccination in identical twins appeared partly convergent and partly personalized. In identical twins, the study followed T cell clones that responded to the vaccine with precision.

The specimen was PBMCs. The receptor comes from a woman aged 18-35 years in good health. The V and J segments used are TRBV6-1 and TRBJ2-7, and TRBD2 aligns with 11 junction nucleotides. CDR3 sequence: CASKNIRDASGRIYEQYF. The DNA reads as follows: TGTGCCAGCAAAAATATCAGGGATGCTAGCGGGAGGATTTACGAGCAGTACTTC.